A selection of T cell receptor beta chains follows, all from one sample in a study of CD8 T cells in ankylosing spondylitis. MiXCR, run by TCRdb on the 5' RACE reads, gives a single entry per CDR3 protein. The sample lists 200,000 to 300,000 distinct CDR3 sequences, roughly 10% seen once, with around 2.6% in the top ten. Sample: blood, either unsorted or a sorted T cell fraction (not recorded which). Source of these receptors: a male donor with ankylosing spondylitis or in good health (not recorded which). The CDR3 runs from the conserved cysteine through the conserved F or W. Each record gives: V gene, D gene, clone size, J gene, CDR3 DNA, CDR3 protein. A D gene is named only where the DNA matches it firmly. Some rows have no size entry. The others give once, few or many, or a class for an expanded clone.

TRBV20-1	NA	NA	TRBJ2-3	TGCAGTGCTCCCCGCAGGCAGAACACAGATACGCAGTATTTT	CSAPRRQNTDTQYF
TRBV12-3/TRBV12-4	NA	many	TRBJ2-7	TGTGCCAGCAGTTTATACAGCTACGAGCAGTACTTC	CASSLYSYEQYF
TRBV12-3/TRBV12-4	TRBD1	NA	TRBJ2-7	TGTGCCAGCAGTCGACAGGGGGTGGCCTACGAGCAGTACTTC	CASSRQGVAYEQYF
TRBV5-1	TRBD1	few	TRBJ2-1	TGCGCCAGCAGCTTGAACCGGGACAGGGAAGACAATGAGCAGTTCTTC	CASSLNRDREDNEQFF
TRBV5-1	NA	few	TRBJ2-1	TGCGCCAGCAGCTTAGAAGTTGTAGGACAGGAGCAGTTCTTC	CASSLEVVGQEQFF
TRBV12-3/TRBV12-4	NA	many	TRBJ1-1	TGTGCCAGCAGTTTCACTATCAACACTGAAGCTTTCTTT	CASSFTINTEAFF
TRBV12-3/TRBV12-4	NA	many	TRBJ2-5	TGTGCCAGCAGGGGGGGAGAAGAGACCCAGTACTTC	CASRGGEETQYF
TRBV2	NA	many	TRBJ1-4	TGTGCCAGCAGTGTCCCGGGAGTTACAGTGTTTTTT	CASSVPGVTVFF
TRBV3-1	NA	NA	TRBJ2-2	TGTGCCAGCAGCCTTTGGGGGGACACCGGGGAGCTGTTTTTT	CASSLWGDTGELFF
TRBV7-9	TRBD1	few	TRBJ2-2	TGTGCCAGCAGCTTCTCCATGGGACAGGGGTACACCGGGGAGCTGTTTTTT	CASSFSMGQGYTGELFF
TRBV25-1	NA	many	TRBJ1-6	TGTGCCAGCAGTGAGATACAGGGTAGTAATTCACCCCTCCACTTT	CASSEIQGSNSPLHF
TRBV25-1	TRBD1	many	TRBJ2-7	TGTGCCAGCGGATTCGGACAGGGGGCAAGCGAGCAGTACTTC	CASGFGQGASEQYF
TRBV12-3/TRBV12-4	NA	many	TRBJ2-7	TGTGCCAGCAGCATCAGTCCGGTCGGAGAGCAGTACTTC	CASSISPVGEQYF
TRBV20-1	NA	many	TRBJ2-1	TGCAGTGCAGCGTTCGGAGAGCGGGCTTACAATGAGCAGTTCTTC	CSAAFGERAYNEQFF
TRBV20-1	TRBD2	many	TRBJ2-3	TGCAGTGCTAGGGACAGCGGGAGGCTCACAGATACGCAGTATTTT	CSARDSGRLTDTQYF
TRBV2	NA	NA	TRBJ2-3	TGTGCCAGCAGTGGAGGCTGGGTAGGCTCAGATACGCAGTATTTT	CASSGGWVGSDTQYF
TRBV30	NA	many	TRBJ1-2	TGTGCCTGGAGTGTAGGGAAGGATGGCTACACCTTC	CAWSVGKDGYTF
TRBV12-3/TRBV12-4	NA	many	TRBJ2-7	TGTGCCAGCAGTTTAGGTGTGCCCAGGCTCTCCGAGCAGTACTTC	CASSLGVPRLSEQYF
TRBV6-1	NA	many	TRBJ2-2	TGTGCCAGCACCGTAACTATCAGGGGAACCGGGGAGCTGTTTTTT	CASTVTIRGTGELFF
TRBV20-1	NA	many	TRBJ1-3	TGCAGTGCCCCATGGCCGGAGGGAAACACCATATATTTT	CSAPWPEGNTIYF
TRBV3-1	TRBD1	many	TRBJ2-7	TGTGCCAGCAGCCAAGCTAGAGACAGGGGCTACGAGCAGTACTTC	CASSQARDRGYEQYF
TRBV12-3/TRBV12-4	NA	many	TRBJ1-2	TGTGCCAGCAGCACCAACAGGGTCGGGGGCTACACCTTC	CASSTNRVGGYTF
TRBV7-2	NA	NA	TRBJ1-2	TGTGCCAGCAGCTTAGTAAACTATGTCTACACCTTC	CASSLVNYVYTF
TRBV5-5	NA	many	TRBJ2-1	TGTGCCAGCAGCTTTGCCGGGCCCGTGCCCTACAATGAGCAGTTCTTC	CASSFAGPVPYNEQFF
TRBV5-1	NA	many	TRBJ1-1	TGCGCCAGCAGCTTGAACTTTTTGGGCACTGAAGCTTTCTTT	CASSLNFLGTEAFF
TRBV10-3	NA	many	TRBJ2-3	TGTGCCATCGGGCGGGGAACAGATACGCAGTATTTT	CAIGRGTDTQYF
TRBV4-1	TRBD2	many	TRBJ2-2	TGCGCCAGCAGCCAAGATAGTGGGACTAGCGGGATTCGCACCGGGGAGCTGTTTTTT	CASSQDSGTSGIRTGELFF
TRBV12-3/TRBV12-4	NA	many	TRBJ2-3	TGTGCCAGCCAGAGCGGCACAGATACGCAGTATTTT	CASQSGTDTQYF
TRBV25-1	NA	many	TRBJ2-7	TGTGCCAGCAGTGTGGGGTCCAAGTACGAGCAGTACTTC	CASSVGSKYEQYF
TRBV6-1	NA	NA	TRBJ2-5	TGTGCCAGCAGTTCGACGCATACGGTGGGGCAAGAGACCCAGTACTTC	CASSSTHTVGQETQYF
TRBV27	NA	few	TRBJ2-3	TGTGCCAGCGCTAGATGGGATACGCAGTATTTT	CASARWDTQYF
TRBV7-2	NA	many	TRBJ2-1	TGTGCCAGCAGCTCCAAGTCCGGGAATGAGCAGTTCTTC	CASSSKSGNEQFF
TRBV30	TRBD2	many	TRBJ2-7	TGTGCCTGGAGTGTACCGCCTAGCGGTTCCTACGAGCAGTACTTC	CAWSVPPSGSYEQYF
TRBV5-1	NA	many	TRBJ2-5	TGCGCCAGCAGCCTGACGACGGTGAGGGGTGGTCAGGAGACCCAGTACTTC	CASSLTTVRGGQETQYF
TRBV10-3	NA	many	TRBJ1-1	TGTGCCATCAGTGAGTCGACCGTAAAAGCTTTCTTT	CAISESTVKAFF
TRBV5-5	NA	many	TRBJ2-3	TGTGCCAGCAGCCAAACCCGCACAGATACGCAGTATTTT	CASSQTRTDTQYF
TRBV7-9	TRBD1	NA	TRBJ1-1	TGTGCCAGCAGCCCCCGGACAGGGTCGTCGAACACTGAAGCTTTCTTT	CASSPRTGSSNTEAFF
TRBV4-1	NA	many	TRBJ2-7	TGCGCCAGCAGCCAACCAGTGGGGACTTCCTACTACGAGCAGTACTTC	CASSQPVGTSYYEQYF
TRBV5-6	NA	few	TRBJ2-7	TGTGCCAGCAGCTTCCCGGGGGTTGGAGAGCAGTACTTC	CASSFPGVGEQYF
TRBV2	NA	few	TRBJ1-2	TGTGCTGGCGGGGCCCTCTATGGCTACACCTTC	CAGGALYGYTF
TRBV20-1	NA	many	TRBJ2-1	TGCAGTGCAAGGACATTGAGCTCCTACAATGAGCAGTTCTTC	CSARTLSSYNEQFF
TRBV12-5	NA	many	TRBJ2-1	TGTGCTAGTGGTTTGGTTCAGGGGTGGTGGAATGAGCAGTTCTTC	CASGLVQGWWNEQFF
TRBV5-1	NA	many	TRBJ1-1	TGCGCCAGCAGGACGGGGACTGAAGCTTTCTTT	CASRTGTEAFF
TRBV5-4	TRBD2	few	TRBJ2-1	TGTGCCAGCAGCCCGGGACTAGCGGACTCCTACAATGAGCAGTTCTTC	CASSPGLADSYNEQFF
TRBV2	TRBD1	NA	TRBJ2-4	TGTGCCAGCAGTCTTGGACAGGTGCCCTGGGTAGCCAAAAACATTCAGTACTTC	CASSLGQVPWVAKNIQYF
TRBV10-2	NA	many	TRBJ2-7	TGCGCCAGCCGTGAGGGACAGACGGGGGCCTCCTACGAGCAGTACTTC	CASREGQTGASYEQYF
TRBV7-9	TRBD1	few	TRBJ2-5	TGTGCCAGCAGCTTGGGGGCTGGGACAGTAACGGGAGAGACCCAGTACTTC	CASSLGAGTVTGETQYF
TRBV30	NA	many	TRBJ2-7	TGTGCCTGGAGTGTAGCGAAGGCCTACGAGCAGTACTTC	CAWSVAKAYEQYF
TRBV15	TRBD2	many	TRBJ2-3	TGTGCCACCAGCAGAGATACTAGCGGGAGGGCCGGAGCAGATACGCAGTATTTT	CATSRDTSGRAGADTQYF
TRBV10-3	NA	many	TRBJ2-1	TGTGCCATCAGTGACGGGACTGGTCTCAATGAGCAGTTCTTC	CAISDGTGLNEQFF
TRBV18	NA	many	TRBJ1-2	TGTGCCAGCTCACCATTGAGCGGACATCGAGGCTACACCTTC	CASSPLSGHRGYTF
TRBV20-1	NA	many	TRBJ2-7	TGCAGTGCTAGAGATGCAGTCTCCTACGAGCAGTACTTC	CSARDAVSYEQYF